Each of the 6 T cell receptor beta chains below was sequenced from the same sample in a study of blood T cell repertoires in COVID-19. Measured with immunoSEQ multiplex PCR; TCRdb has only the in-frame clones, and not every one. The sample holds under 150,000 clones; over 75% are singletons and the top ten take 6.5% to 9.5%. The sample comprised peripheral blood. The receptors come from a woman aged 55-69 years with COVID-19, enrolled during active disease.

The rearrangement uses TRBV6-6 and TRBJ2-3; the match to TRBD2 covers 8 bases. The CDR3 length is 14 residues. From germline, CDR1 is MNHNY and CDR2 SVGAGI (reference sequence). V lost 6 bases to trimming and J lost 5 bases; unmatched junction nucleotides: 7. The CDR3 reads CASSFGGVVDTQYF. CDR3 DNA sequence: TGTGCCAGCAGCTTCGGGGGGGTGGTAGATACGCAGTATTTT.

The V call is TRBV19, the J call TRBJ2-1; TRBD2 matches at 7 bases. CDR1 is LNHDA and CDR2 is SQIVND in the germline V gene (reference sequence). The CDR3 consists of 15 residues. Losses at the gene ends were 1 base for V and 3 bases for J; bases not matched to a gene: 3. The CDR3 spells CASSIGGDYYNEQFF. DNA of the CDR3: TGTGCCAGTAGTATAGGGGGGGACTACTACAATGAGCAGTTCTTC. Full variable domain (missing parts from reference TRBV19 and TRBJ2-1): DGGITQSPKYLFRKEGQNVTLSCEQNLNHDAMYWYRQDPGQGLRLIYYSQIVNDFQKGDIAEGYSVSREKKESFPLTVTSAQKNPTAFYLCASSIGGDYYNEQFFGPGTRLTVL.

The chain combines TRBV4-3 with TRBJ2-3; the D gene is possibly TRBD2 (5 bases). The CDR3 is made up of 15 amino acids. Germline-derived CDR1 and CDR2 are LGHNA and YSLEER. V lost 1 base to trimming and J lost 4 bases, with 12 bases between them. The CDR3 here is CASSQASTEADTQYF. The CDR3 DNA is TGCGCCAGCAGCCAAGCGTCAACGGAGGCAGATACGCAGTATTTT.

This clone has ten or more counts. This chain joins TRBV2 and TRBJ2-7; 9 bases align to TRBD2. CDR3 length equals 14 residues. CDR1 and CDR2 (germline): SNHLY, FYNNEI. The J segment lost 4 bases and the V segment lost 7 bases, leaving 8 bases of the junction unmatched. The CDR3 bases are TGTGCCAGCACCTACCTAGCGGGGCTTTACGAGCAGTACTTC. Amino acid sequence: CASTYLAGLYEQYF.

The rearrangement links TRBV5-1 to TRBJ1-2, with D possibly matching TRBD1 (5 bases). There are 15 residues in the CDR3. Looked up from germline, CDR1 is SGHRS and CDR2 is YFSETQ. Trimming removed 0 bases at V and 4 bases at J, with 13 bases between. The CDR3 protein is CASSLALSGPYGYTF. The DNA for the CDR3 is TGCGCCAGCAGCTTGGCTTTATCAGGGCCCTATGGCTACACCTTC.

The chain uses TRBV9 and TRBJ1-2, with TRBD1 as a possible D gene (6 bases). V shed 3 bases and J shed 5 bases, with 23 bases lying between them. From germline, CDR1 is SGDLS and CDR2 YYNGEE. This CDR3 spans 17 amino acids. CDR3 amino acids: CASSGVGAGSPFYGYTF. CDR3 sequence (DNA): TGTGCCAGCAGCGGCGTGGGGGCAGGCTCACCCTTTTATGGCTACACCTTC.